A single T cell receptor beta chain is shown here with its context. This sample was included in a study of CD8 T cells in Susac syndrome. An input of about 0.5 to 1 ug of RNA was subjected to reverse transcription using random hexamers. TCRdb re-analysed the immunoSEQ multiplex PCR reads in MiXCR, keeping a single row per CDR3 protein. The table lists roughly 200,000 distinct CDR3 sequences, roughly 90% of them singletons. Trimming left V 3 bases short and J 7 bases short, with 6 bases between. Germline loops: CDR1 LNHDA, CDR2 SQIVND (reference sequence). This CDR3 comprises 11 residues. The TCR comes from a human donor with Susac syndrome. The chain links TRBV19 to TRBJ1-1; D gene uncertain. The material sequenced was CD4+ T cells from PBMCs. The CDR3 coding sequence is TGTGCCAGTAGTATCGGCGATGAAGCTTTCTTT. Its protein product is CASSIGDEAFF.